These 30 T cell receptor beta chains were all obtained from the same sample, sequenced in a study of blood T cells in healthy people across ages. A second about 6 to 11 cycle PCR used barcoded and J-beta primers. MiXCR, applied by TCRdb to the 5' RACE reads, yields one record per CDR3 protein. The sample has about 720,000 distinct CDR3 sequences, 22% seen once. Sequenced sample: blood. Receptors were obtained from a man in his sixties or seventies in good health.

The chain joins TRBV29-1 to TRBJ1-4; 8 bases are a match to TRBD1. The germline V gene encodes CDR1 SQVTM and CDR2 ANQGSEA. The ends lost 6 bases at V and 7 bases at J; junction bases unmatched: 10. The CDR3 sequence is 14 residues long. The CDR3 DNA is TGCAGCGTCGGAAAGGGGACAGGAGGTGAAAAACTGTTTTTT. This encodes CSVGKGTGGEKLFF.

This clonotype occurred a few times. The junction differs from germline at one of its ends, possibly a read error. V gene TRBV12-3 or TRBV12-4 combines with J gene TRBJ1-1, with a possible D match to TRBD1 (5 bases). The CDR3 is made up of 13 amino acids. CDR3 sequence reads: CARRVGGNTEAFF. The CDR3 DNA follows: TGTGCCCGCAGGGTCGGGGGGAACACTGAAGCTTTCTTT.

On this clonotype itself: An end of the junction differs from the germline gene, which may be a read error. CDR3 protein: CGASFVSQETQYF. The CDR3 DNA reads as TGCGGTGCTAGTTTTGTATCGCAAGAGACCCAGTACTTC. The chain employs TRBV20-1 and TRBJ2-5; the D is unclear. Germline CDR1 is DFQATT and CDR2 is SNEGSKA (reference sequence). CDR3 size: 13 residues.

The V gene is TRBV7-3, the J gene TRBJ2-7; 9 positions agree with TRBD1. Germline V gene lookup returns CDR1 SGHTA and CDR2 FQGTGA. V was clipped by 4 bases and J by 1 base; unmatched bases: 5. The CDR3 runs 15 residues. CDR3 bases: TGTGCCAGCAGCTCTTCCGGGACAGGGTCCTACGAGCAGTACTTC. Translation: CASSSSGTGSYEQYF.

This chain uses TRBV19 with TRBJ1-2; 7 bases map to TRBD1. CDR1 is LNHDA, CDR2 SQIVND, per germline (reference sequence). The CDR3 totals 17 residues. V trimming: 5 bases; J trimming: 4 bases; junction bases outside the gene matches: 16. The CDR3 protein is CASSPRDRRGGLYGYTF. The CDR3 bases are TGTGCCAGTAGTCCCCGGGACAGACGGGGTGGGCTCTATGGCTACACCTTC.

This clonotype turned up a few times. CDR3 sequence reads: CASSTLAGFGGELFF. CDR3 coding DNA: TGCGCCAGCAGCACCCTAGCGGGATTTGGCGGGGAGCTGTTTTTT. The V gene is TRBV5-1, the J gene TRBJ2-2; 9 bases line up with TRBD2. Germline trimming cut 4 bases from V and 7 bases from J; bases unmatched to any gene: 8. Germline values: CDR1 SGHRS, CDR2 YFSETQ. The CDR3 covers 15 residues.

The rearrangement links TRBV20-1 to TRBJ2-1, with no clear D. The J call may not be correct, given that the DNA end is closer to TRBJ2-7. Germline lookup yields CDR1 DFQATT and CDR2 SNEGSKA (reference sequence). This CDR3 contains 13 residues. This CDR3 is CSARQENTYEQYV. CDR3 nucleotides: TGCAGTGCTAGACAGGAAAATACCTACGAGCAGTACGTC.

Ten or more counts support this clonotype. This chain links TRBV27 with TRBJ1-5; the match to TRBD1 covers 9 bases. CDR1 is MNHEY, CDR2 SMNVEV, per germline (reference sequence). Trimming at V came to 4 bases and at J to 2 bases, leaving 0 bases not matched to a gene. This CDR3 comprises 14 residues. The CDR3 region has the DNA TGTGCCAGCAGTTGGACAGGGGGCAATCAGCCCCAGCATTTT. It yields the protein CASSWTGGNQPQHF.

J is TRBJ2-5 and V is TRBV12-3 or TRBV12-4; D remains unclear. The V gene lost 3 bases and the J gene lost 4 bases, with 9 bases spanning the gap. The CDR3 loop spans 13 amino acids. For the CDR3, the DNA is TGTGCCAGCAGTTTTAACAGTTTAGAGACCCAGTACTTC. Its protein is CASSFNSLETQYF.

This clonotype came up a few times. The rearrangement joins TRBV12-3 or TRBV12-4 to TRBJ2-5; tentative D call: TRBD2 (5 bases). V lost 3 bases to trimming and J lost 5 bases, with 10 bases between them. The CDR3 is made up of 13 amino acids. The CDR3 spells CASSLTPGETQYF. For the CDR3, the DNA is TGTGCCAGCAGTTTGACTCCGGGGGAGACCCAGTACTTC.

This clonotype was seen more than once but under ten times. The genes are TRBV27 and TRBJ2-1, with D uncertain. Germline values: CDR1 MNHEY, CDR2 SMNVEV (reference sequence). The CDR3 sequence is 14 residues long. Deletions cut 3 bases from V and 1 base from J, with 7 bases between. CDR3 protein: CASSFHSSYNEQFF. As DNA, the CDR3 is TGTGCCAGCAGTTTTCACTCTTCCTACAATGAGCAGTTCTTC.

This clonotype has more than one count but fewer than ten. An end of the junction does not agree with germline; a read error may underlie this. The chain uses TRBV12-3 or TRBV12-4 and TRBJ2-1; D gene unclear. This CDR3 contains 14 residues. CDR3 sequence: CASSAGGSYNGQFF. The CDR3 nucleotides are TGTGCCAGCAGTGCCGGTGGTTCCTACAATGGGCAGTTCTTC.

The chain couples TRBV7-9 to TRBJ1-1; 7 nucleotides agree with TRBD1. The CDR3 runs 11 residues. The germline V gene encodes CDR1 SEHNR and CDR2 FQNEAQ (reference sequence). Here the CDR3 reads CAGGSAPEAFF. As DNA, the CDR3 is TGTGCAGGGGGCTCGGCCCCTGAAGCTTTCTTT.

This chain uses TRBV29-1 with TRBJ2-7; D uncertain. Looked up from germline, CDR1 is SQVTM and CDR2 is ANQGSEA. V was trimmed by 7 bases and J by 2 bases, leaving 9 bases between them. This CDR3 has 11 residues. The DNA of the CDR3 is TGCAGCGGACTTGGCACCTACGAGCAGTACTTC. Translated, it gives CSGLGTYEQYF.

This clonotype was counted a few times. V gene TRBV5-1 combines with J gene TRBJ2-3, with D perhaps TRBD2 (5 bases). Germline CDR1 is SGHRS and CDR2 is YFSETQ. CDR3 length: 16 amino acids. V was cut by 4 bases and J by 4 bases, with 19 bases left in between. This CDR3 reads CASSEGSFGYADTQYF. The DNA of the CDR3 is TGCGCCAGCAGCGAGGGAAGTTTTGGGTATGCAGATACGCAGTATTTT.

V gene TRBV7-8 combines with J gene TRBJ1-1, with TRBD1 as a possible D gene (6 bases). CDR1 is SGHVS, CDR2 FQNEAQ, per germline. The CDR3 length is 14 residues. Trimming took 6 bases from V and 1 from J, leaving 12 bases between them. CDR3 protein: CASSQGMWNTEAFF. Written as DNA, the CDR3 is TGTGCCAGCAGTCAGGGGATGTGGAACACTGAAGCTTTCTTT.

This clonotype was detected a few times. V gene TRBV29-1 combines with J gene TRBJ2-4; the match to TRBD1 covers 8 bases. This CDR3 is 15 amino acids long. CDR1 and CDR2 from the germline V gene are SQVTM and ANQGSEA. V trimming: 6 bases; J trimming: 3 bases; junction bases outside the gene matches: 10. CDR3 in amino acids: CSVQRQGIGKNIQYF. The CDR3 region has the DNA TGCAGCGTCCAACGACAGGGGATAGGCAAAAACATTCAGTACTTC. Drawing the rest from reference TRBV29-1 and TRBJ2-4, the complete variable domain is SAVISQKPSRDICQRGTSLTIQCQVDSQVTMMFWYRQQPGQSLTLIATANQGSEATYESGFVIDKFPISRPNLTFSTLTVSNMSPEDSSIYLCSVQRQGIGKNIQYFGAGTRLSVL.

This chain's CDR3 is CATSGGRTGVGNEQFF. The CDR3 DNA reads as TGTGCCACCAGTGGTGGTCGGACAGGGGTAGGGAATGAGCAGTTCTTC. The chain couples TRBV24-1 to TRBJ2-1; TRBD1 aligns across 9 bases. The CDR3 is 16 residues long. The V and J ends lost 5 bases and 7 bases, in that order; junction bases with no gene match: 11. CDR1 is KGHDR, CDR2 SFDVKD, per germline.

In its sample, this clonotype was seen a few times. This rearrangement joins TRBV20-1 to TRBJ1-2; possibly TRBD1 for D (5 bases). This CDR3 spans 13 amino acids. Looked up from germline, CDR1 is DFQATT and CDR2 is SNEGSKA (reference sequence). The V and J ends lost 2 bases and 4 bases respectively, with 11 bases between them. The DNA of the CDR3 is TGCAGTGCTAGACCCGATGACAGCTATGGCTACACCTTC. Protein product: CSARPDDSYGYTF.

This clonotype was seen ten or more times. The gene calls are TRBV7-9 and TRBJ2-5; D gene ambiguous. Germline V gene data show CDR1 as SEHNR and CDR2 as FQNEAQ (reference sequence). The germline V and J ends were trimmed by 1 base and 5 bases, with 8 bases remaining between them. This CDR3 has 13 residues. Here the CDR3 DNA reads TGTGCCAGCAGCTTAGGACTTCGGGAGACCCAGTACTTC. Its protein product is CASSLGLRETQYF.

There are a few counts of this clonotype. The chain uses TRBV9 and TRBJ2-5; D is unresolved. CDR3 length: 15 amino acids. The V gene's germline CDR1 is SGDLS and CDR2 YYNGEE. Trimming took off 4 bases at V and 5 bases at J, with 18 bases between the two ends. CDR3 residues: CASSFSGPTTETQYF. DNA of the CDR3: TGTGCCAGCAGCTTCTCCGGGCCCACGACGGAGACCCAGTACTTC.

This clonotype showed up just a few times. This chain joins TRBV14 and TRBJ1-5, with D tentatively TRBD1 (6 bases). V lost 3 bases, J lost 4 bases, and 13 bases lay in between. The CDR3 contains 15 residues. CDR1 SGHDN and CDR2 FVKESK come from the germline V gene. The CDR3 DNA follows: TGTGCCAGCAGCCACCGGGACACCTTAAATCAGCCCCAGCATTTT. Protein product: CASSHRDTLNQPQHF.

This clonotype turned up a few times. J is TRBJ2-7 and V is TRBV7-2; 8 positions match TRBD1. The J call is in doubt because the DNA end fits TRBJ2-1 better. This CDR3 has 15 residues. CDR1 is SGHTA, CDR2 FQGNSA, per germline. The CDR3 sequence: CASSLAQGDYNEQFF. The CDR3 DNA sequence: TGTGCCAGCAGCTTAGCACAGGGGGACTACAATGAGCAGTTCTTC.

This clonotype was seen a handful of times. The chain combines TRBV7-9 with TRBJ2-7; no definite D call. The J call is uncertain, as TRBJ2-5 better fits the DNA end. The germline gives CDR1 SEHNR, CDR2 FQNEAQ (reference sequence). The CDR3 length is 12 residues. The CDR3 region is CASSPEYMTQYF. The CDR3 nucleotides are TGTGCCAGCAGCCCAGAGTATATGACCCAGTACTTC.

This clonotype was counted only a few times. The J gene is TRBJ1-2, the V gene TRBV20-1; TRBD1 aligns across 8 bases. Trimming cost V 8 bases and J 6 bases; bases outside gene matches: 8. The CDR3 length is 12 residues. CDR1 DFQATT and CDR2 SNEGSKA come from the germline V gene (reference sequence). CDR3 residues: CSPRQGLDGYTF. In DNA form, the CDR3 reads TGCAGTCCCCGACAGGGGTTGGATGGCTACACCTTC.

The chain has TRBV5-1 and TRBJ2-1, with TRBD1 matching over 10 bases. Germline V gives CDR1 SGHRS, CDR2 YFSETQ. V was clipped by 9 bases and J by 4 bases; unmatched bases: 7. The CDR3 has 14 amino acids. The CDR3 DNA reads as TGCGCCACCTCGGAGGGACAGGGGTACAATGAGCAGTTCTTC. Translating it yields CATSEGQGYNEQFF.

The chain is built from TRBV28 and TRBJ2-5; tentatively, D is TRBD1 (6 bases). Germline lookup yields CDR1 MDHEN and CDR2 SYDVKM. The CDR3 is made up of 15 amino acids. V was trimmed by 4 bases and J by 7 bases, leaving 19 bases between them. The CDR3 DNA reads TGTGCCAGCAGTTCTATCGGGACCGCAGGGGTGACCCAGTACTTC. Translated, it gives CASSSIGTAGVTQYF.

This clonotype was picked up a small number of times. The chain employs TRBV20-1 and TRBJ2-1, with D maybe TRBD2 (5 bases). The V and J ends lost 2 bases and 0 bases respectively, with 14 bases between them. The germline V gene has CDR1 DFQATT and CDR2 SNEGSKA (reference sequence). This CDR3 contains 16 residues. The CDR3 region is CSARSVRRSSYNEQFF. As DNA, the CDR3 is TGCAGTGCTAGATCTGTGCGGAGGTCCTCCTACAATGAGCAGTTCTTC.

This sequence joins TRBV7-2 and TRBJ2-7, with TRBD1 as a possible D gene (5 bases). CDR1 and CDR2 from the germline V gene are SGHTA and FQGNSA. V was trimmed by 6 bases and J by 0 bases, leaving 9 bases between them. This CDR3 is 13 amino acids long. The CDR3 loop reads CASSRGTSYEQYV. CDR3 in DNA: TGTGCCAGCAGTAGGGGAACCTCCTACGAGCAGTACGTC.

This clonotype was detected ten times or more. V and J are TRBV12-3 or TRBV12-4 and TRBJ2-5; D uncertain. Trimming pared 6 bases from V and 4 bases from J, leaving 24 bases between. This CDR3 has 17 residues. DNA for the CDR3: TGTGCCAGCAGCCCCACGACGGCAGGCGGCAAGGGAGAGACCCAGTACTTC. It translates to CASSPTTAGGKGETQYF.